This T cell receptor (beta chain) was sequenced in a study of CD8 T cells in ankylosing spondylitis. To note about this clonotype: Its specificity is not known.

Study-level points and caveats: Seemingly characteristic of ankylosing spondylitis blood was a TCR beta motif consisting of eight highly homologous variants. Some motif variants were previously reported in reactive arthritis synovial fluid and blood. Disease-linked clones reportedly showed significant enrichment in matched ankylosing spondylitis synovial fluid.

Germline V CDR1 and CDR2: SNHLY, FYNNEI. V gave up 7 bases and J gave up 5 bases, with 17 bases separating them. This CDR3 contains 14 residues. Molecular-barcoded quantitative 5'-RACE produced these TCR beta libraries. Via MiXCR, TCRdb re-called the 5' RACE reads, giving one row per CDR3 protein. Among 750,000 to 850,000 distinct CDR3 sequences listed, over 9.5% were seen once. The rearrangement joins TRBV2 to TRBJ2-5; tentative D call: TRBD2 (5 bases). The specimen sequenced was blood, either unsorted or a sorted T cell fraction (not recorded which). The sequence came from a male donor with ankylosing spondylitis. The DNA for the CDR3 is TGTGCCAGCAATCCTCGAGGGTTAGCGGAGACCCAGTACTTC. Its translation is CASNPRGLAETQYF.